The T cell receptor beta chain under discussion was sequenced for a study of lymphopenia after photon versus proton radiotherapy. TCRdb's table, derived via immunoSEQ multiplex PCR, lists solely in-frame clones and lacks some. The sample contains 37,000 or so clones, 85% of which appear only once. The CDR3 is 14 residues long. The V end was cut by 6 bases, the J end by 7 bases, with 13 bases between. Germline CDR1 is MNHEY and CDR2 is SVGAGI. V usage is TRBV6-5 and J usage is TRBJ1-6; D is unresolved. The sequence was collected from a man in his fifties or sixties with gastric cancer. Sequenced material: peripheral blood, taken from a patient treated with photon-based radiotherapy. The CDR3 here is CASSRTRGNSPLHF. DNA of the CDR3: TGTGCCAGCAGCCGGACCCGGGGAAATTCACCCCTCCACTTT.